Presented here are 26 T cell receptor beta chains from one specimen sequenced in a study of blood T cell repertoires in COVID-19. TCRdb's copy holds only in-frame clones and misses some; the assay was immunoSEQ multiplex PCR. This repertoire shows under 300,000 clones, around 89% found once; its top ten account for 8% to 10%. Sequences were obtained from PBMCs or T cells enriched from blood (not recorded which). These receptors originate from a man in his forties who had recovered from COVID-19.

The chain uses TRBV27 and TRBJ1-2; D is undetermined. This CDR3 comprises 14 residues. Between the trimmed V and J ends, which lost 8 bases and 4 bases, there was a span of 17 bases. Germline CDR1 is MNHEY and CDR2 is SMNVEV (reference sequence). The CDR3 nucleotides read TGTGCCAGCGGGCAGGCCTCCGCGGGCTATGGCTACACCTTC. Protein sequence: CASGQASAGYGYTF.

This chain joins TRBV18 and TRBJ2-7; weak D call: TRBD2 (6 bases). V lost 3 bases and J 6 bases, leaving 18 bases between the germline ends. CDR1 KGHSH and CDR2 LQKENI come from the germline V gene. There are 15 residues in the CDR3. CDR3 loop: CASSPPTFRGFEQYF. CDR3 in DNA: TGTGCCAGCTCACCTCCGACGTTCCGGGGGTTCGAGCAGTACTTC.

This chain joins TRBV13 and TRBJ1-5; D remains unclear. Trimming took 5 bases from V and 4 from J, leaving 6 bases between them. The CDR3 is 12 residues long. The germline CDR1 and CDR2 sequences are PRHDT and FYEKMQ (reference sequence). CDR3 in DNA: TGTGCCAGCAGCGGGCGAAATCAGCCCCAGCATTTT. Translation gives CASSGRNQPQHF.

The chain is built from TRBV28 and TRBJ2-1; TRBD2 matches at 9 bases. Germline CDR1 is MDHEN and CDR2 is SYDVKM. Trimming at V came to 6 bases and at J to 8 bases, leaving 11 bases not matched to a gene. CDR3 length: 15 amino acids. The CDR3 coding sequence is TGTGCCAGCAGGGCAGGACTAGCGACCCACTATGAGCAGTTCTTC. The encoded protein is CASRAGLATHYEQFF.

V usage is TRBV6-1 and J usage is TRBJ1-4, with D perhaps matching TRBD1 (5 bases). The CDR3 sequence is 14 residues long. Germline values: CDR1 MNHNS, CDR2 SASEGT. V was pared by 2 bases and J by 10 bases, with 14 bases between. CDR3 sequence: CASSERGRVAKLFF. CDR3 sequence (DNA): TGTGCCAGCAGTGAAAGGGGCAGGGTGGCAAAACTGTTTTTT.

The chain uses TRBV10-3 and TRBJ1-1; 10 bases map to TRBD1. CDR1 ENHRY and CDR2 SYGVKD come from the germline V gene. The trim removed 6 bases at V and 1 base at J, leaving 11 bases unmatched. The CDR3 has 17 amino acids. The CDR3 loop is CAISELRTGGGNTEAFF. The CDR3 bases are TGTGCCATCAGCGAGCTAAGGACAGGGGGTGGGAACACTGAAGCTTTCTTT.

This chain connects TRBV5-4 to TRBJ2-1; tentatively, D is TRBD2 (6 bases). Germline CDR1 reads SGHNT; CDR2 reads YYREEE (reference sequence). CDR3 length equals 13 residues. Trimming removed 4 bases at V and 6 bases at J, with 11 bases between. CDR3 in amino acids: CASSGEVGNEQFF. CDR3 coding DNA: TGTGCCAGCAGCGGGGAGGTGGGCAATGAGCAGTTCTTC.

In DNA, the CDR3 is TGTGCCACCAGTGACCATTCGACCATAGCGGGAGAGAACGCAGATACGCAGTATTTT. Amino acid sequence: CATSDHSTIAGENADTQYF. This sequence joins TRBV24-1 and TRBJ2-3; TRBD2 aligns across 9 bases. Germline assignment: CDR1 KGHDR and CDR2 SFDVKD. The V and J ends lost 4 bases and 4 bases, in that order; junction bases with no gene match: 17. The CDR3 contains 19 residues.

The chain joins TRBV20-1 to TRBJ1-2; D not certain. Germline V gene lookup returns CDR1 DFQATT and CDR2 SNEGSKA (reference sequence). The CDR3 extends over 11 amino acids. Trimming left V 5 bases short and J 6 bases short, with 10 bases between. CDR3 in amino acids: CSAGKEDGYTF. The CDR3 coding sequence is TGCAGTGCTGGTAAAGAGGATGGCTACACCTTC.

V gene TRBV2 combines with J gene TRBJ1-4, with 8 nucleotides matching TRBD1. From germline, CDR1 is SNHLY and CDR2 FYNNEI. The CDR3 consists of 15 residues. V shed 4 bases and J 8 bases; nucleotides not matched to a gene: 9. Here the CDR3 DNA reads TGTGCCAGCAGTGGGCAGGGGGCACGTGGGGAAAAACTGTTTTTT. Its translation: CASSGQGARGEKLFF.

The chain uses TRBV3-1 (or the pseudogene TRBV3-2) and TRBJ2-7; D unresolved. CDR3 length equals 17 residues. In germline, CDR1 is LGHDT, CDR2 YNNKEL (reference sequence). The V end was cut by 1 base, the J end by 3 bases, with 19 bases between. CDR3 residues: CASSQARGVPTFYEQYF. DNA of the CDR3: TGTGCCAGCAGCCAAGCTAGAGGAGTCCCAACTTTCTACGAGCAGTACTTC.

This chain uses TRBV6-6 with TRBJ2-7; 9 bases map to TRBD1. This CDR3 spans 17 amino acids. Germline CDR1 and CDR2: MNHNY and SVGAGI (reference sequence). V shed 5 bases and J 12 bases; nucleotides not matched to a gene: 23. The CDR3 DNA is TGTGCCAGCAGTCCCCTCGTGTTCTACCCGGGACAGGGCTTTCGGTACTTC. It is translated as CASSPLVFYPGQGFRYF.

V gene TRBV19 combines with J gene TRBJ1-1; a possible D gene is TRBD1 (6 bases). Deletions cut 6 bases from V and 2 bases from J, with 13 bases between. The CDR3 runs 14 residues. Germline V CDR1 and CDR2: LNHDA, SQIVND (reference sequence). The CDR3: CASSKQGVNTEAFF. The DNA of the CDR3 is TGTGCCAGTAGCAAACAGGGAGTTAACACTGAAGCTTTCTTT.

The chain joins TRBV7-6 to TRBJ2-7; TRBD2 is a possible D gene (7 bases). The CDR3 extends over 18 amino acids. Germline lookup yields CDR1 SGHVS and CDR2 FNYEAQ. The germline V and J ends were trimmed by 5 bases and 3 bases, with 26 bases remaining between them. The CDR3 here is CASSRIRGTRGGYYEQYF. CDR3 sequence (DNA): TGTGCCAGCAGCAGAATCCGGGGCACGAGGGGGGGATACTACGAGCAGTACTTC.

This chain uses TRBV11-1 with TRBJ1-6; D is uncertain. The germline gives CDR1 SGHAT, CDR2 FQDESV (reference sequence). The CDR3 runs 15 residues. Trimming took off 1 base at V and 8 bases at J, with 12 bases between the two ends. The CDR3 nucleotides read TGTGCCAGCAGCTTAGGAGGAGGTTCTGATTCACCCCTCCACTTT. Translating it yields CASSLGGGSDSPLHF.

The chain has TRBV27 and TRBJ2-4, with D possibly TRBD2 on 6 matching bases. CDR3 size: 18 residues. Germline V gives CDR1 MNHEY, CDR2 SMNVEV (reference sequence). V was trimmed by 6 bases and J by 1 base, leaving 22 bases between them. In DNA, the CDR3 is TGTGCCAGCAGGGGGAGCGGCCACCTCCGGGGGGCCAAAAACATTCAGTACTTC. Protein: CASRGSGHLRGAKNIQYF.

The CDR3 coding sequence is TGTGCCAGCAGCCCCCCCGGGACTAGTATTAGCAATGAGCAGTTCTTC. Translating it yields CASSPPGTSISNEQFF. This sequence joins TRBV7-9 and TRBJ2-1, with 8 bases lining up with TRBD2. Germline V CDR1 and CDR2: SEHNR, FQNEAQ (reference sequence). Germline trimming cut 5 bases from V and 6 bases from J; bases unmatched to any gene: 12. The CDR3 loop spans 16 amino acids.

The J gene is TRBJ1-5, the V gene TRBV27; perhaps TRBD1 as D (5 bases). Trimming removed 6 bases from V and 2 bases from J, with 14 bases in between. CDR1 and CDR2 from the germline V gene are MNHEY and SMNVEV (reference sequence). This CDR3 has 15 residues. The CDR3 coding sequence is TGTGCCAGCAGAACCCCCGGGACTGGCAATCAGCCCCAGCATTTT. Its translation is CASRTPGTGNQPQHF.

This clone was recorded a few times. V usage is TRBV24-1 and J usage is TRBJ2-1; 9 nucleotides line up with TRBD1. V trimming: 0 bases; J trimming: 0 bases; junction bases outside the gene matches: 8. The CDR3 is made up of 19 amino acids. Germline assignment: CDR1 KGHDR and CDR2 SFDVKD. The CDR3 sequence: CATSDLTGGSRDSYNEQFF. The CDR3 DNA reads as TGTGCCACCAGTGATTTGACAGGGGGCTCTAGAGACTCCTACAATGAGCAGTTCTTC.

The chain joins TRBV4-1 to TRBJ1-6; perhaps TRBD1 as D (6 bases). V shed 0 bases and J shed 4 bases, with 13 bases lying between them. Germline lookup yields CDR1 MGHRA and CDR2 YSYEKL. The CDR3 is 17 residues long. In nucleotides, the CDR3 is TGCGCCAGCAGCCAAGAGGCAGGGGTCGATTATAATTCACCCCTCCACTTT. As protein: CASSQEAGVDYNSPLHF.

The V and J genes are TRBV11-2 and TRBJ2-7; 10 bases match TRBD2. The V gene end was trimmed by 5 bases and the J gene end by 7 bases; junction bases not matched to a gene: 11. Germline V gene data show CDR1 as SGHAT and CDR2 as FQNNGV. The CDR3 covers 15 residues. The CDR3 loop is CASSPVLLAGIEQYF. The CDR3 DNA reads as TGTGCCAGCAGCCCCGTCCTACTAGCGGGGATTGAGCAGTACTTC.

The chain links TRBV3-1 (or the pseudogene TRBV3-2) to TRBJ2-3; the D is unclear. The V gene's germline CDR1 is LGHDT and CDR2 YNNKEL (reference sequence). The CDR3 runs to 15 residues. Trimming pared 1 base from V and 0 bases from J, leaving 8 bases between. The CDR3 sequence: CASSQAAHSTDTQYF. CDR3 DNA: TGTGCCAGCAGCCAAGCAGCGCATAGCACAGATACGCAGTATTTT.

J is TRBJ2-5 and V is TRBV4-3; TRBD1 agrees at 7 bases. V shed 2 bases, J shed 4 bases, and the junction held 10 bases outside the gene matches. Germline V gene lookup returns CDR1 LGHNA and CDR2 YSLEER. CDR3 length: 16 residues. The CDR3 spells CASSQQQGTVGETQYF. The CDR3 region has the DNA TGCGCCAGCAGCCAACAACAGGGGACCGTAGGAGAGACCCAGTACTTC.

CDR3: CASSLVGRRDTGELFF. The CDR3 DNA follows: TGTGCCAGCAGCTTAGTGGGGCGCCGCGACACCGGGGAGCTGTTTTTT. This chain uses TRBV7-8 with TRBJ2-2; TRBD1 is a possible D gene (5 bases). Per germline, CDR1 SGHVS and CDR2 FQNEAQ. The ends were cut back, 1 base at V and 3 bases at J, with 12 bases in the middle. This CDR3 contains 16 residues.

This chain links TRBV6-1 with TRBJ2-1; 10 nucleotides align to TRBD2. With 0 bases clipped from V and 1 base from J, the junction kept 15 bases outside the gene matches. CDR1 is MNHNS and CDR2 is SASEGT in the germline V gene. CDR3 length: 21 residues. The CDR3 region is CASSEAFRLAGALVSYNEQFF. CDR3 bases: TGTGCCAGCAGTGAAGCTTTCCGGCTAGCGGGGGCACTGGTTTCCTACAATGAGCAGTTCTTC.

The V and J genes are TRBV6-5 and TRBJ1-2; 10 bases line up with TRBD1. Germline-derived CDR1 and CDR2 are MNHEY and SVGAGI. J lost 9 bases, V lost 5 bases, and 6 bases had no gene match. The CDR3 totals 13 residues. CDR3 residues: CASSNRDRGCYTF. DNA of the CDR3: TGTGCCAGCAGTAACCGGGACAGGGGATGCTACACCTTC.